The 14 T cell receptor beta chains below come from one sample, sequenced in a study of shared clonotypes between healthy human individuals. TCRdb's copy holds only in-frame clones and misses some; the assay was immunoSEQ multiplex PCR. The data contain over 2 million clones, roughly 95% of them seen just once; the ten biggest clones take up about 1.1%. The naive CD8 subset, CD45RO-negative cells positively selected for CCR7, excluded terminally differentiated effector memory CD45RA+ cells. The sample consisted of naive CD8+ T cells sorted from blood. The receptor set was obtained from a man aged 18 to 30 in good health.

The V call is TRBV6-6, the J call TRBJ2-1; D is unresolved. CDR1 and CDR2 (germline): MNHNY, SVGAGI (reference sequence). The CDR3 extends over 11 amino acids. Trimming removed 10 bases from V and 7 bases from J, with 11 bases in between. The CDR3 is CAIALENEQFF. CDR3 sequence (DNA): TGTGCCATTGCCCTAGAAAATGAGCAGTTCTTC.

V and J are TRBV19 and TRBJ2-7; D gene uncertain. This CDR3 spans 17 amino acids. Germline CDR1 reads LNHDA; CDR2 reads SQIVND (reference sequence). The V end was cut by 3 bases, the J end by 3 bases, with 21 bases between. In DNA form, the CDR3 reads TGTGCCAGTAGTATTTCAGTCGTGCCAGGTTCAATCTACGAGCAGTACTTC. Encoded protein: CASSISVVPGSIYEQYF.

This rearrangement joins TRBV2 to TRBJ2-7; 11 nucleotides line up with TRBD1. With V trimmed by 4 bases and J by 5 bases, 10 bases remained unmatched. The CDR3 runs to 16 residues. In germline, CDR1 is SNHLY, CDR2 FYNNEI. For the CDR3, the DNA is TGTGCCAGCAGTGTTCCTTCCGGGACAGGGGGTAACGAGCAGTACTTC. This codes for CASSVPSGTGGNEQYF.

The chain carries TRBV4-3 and TRBJ2-1, with D maybe TRBD2 (6 bases). This CDR3 region has 14 residues. Trimming took off 3 bases at V and 12 bases at J, with 18 bases between the two ends. Germline CDR1 LGHNA, CDR2 YSLEER. The CDR3 nucleotides are TGCGCCAGCAGCCACTCCGGGACCCCGGAGGGGCAGTTCTTC. Protein product: CASSHSGTPEGQFF.

This chain uses TRBV4-3 with TRBJ2-7; the D call may be TRBD1 or TRBD2 (5 bases each). The CDR3 has 16 amino acids. Germline assignment: CDR1 LGHNA and CDR2 YSLEER. The V end was cut by 0 bases, the J end by 1 base, with 13 bases between. In DNA, the CDR3 is TGCGCCAGCAGCCAAGAACTCTGGGGGTGGTCCTACGAGCAGTACTTC. Amino acid sequence: CASSQELWGWSYEQYF.

The CDR3 region is CASSPLPVQGLNYEQYF. In DNA form, the CDR3 reads TGTGCCAGCAGTCCCCTACCCGTACAGGGGTTAAACTACGAGCAGTACTTC. The chain uses TRBV27 and TRBJ2-7; TRBD1 aligns across 7 bases. Trimming took 5 bases from V and 3 from J; bases not matched to a gene: 16. The CDR3 runs to 17 residues. CDR1 and CDR2 from the germline V gene are MNHEY and SMNVEV (reference sequence).

Regarding this clone: Different DNA sequences within this sample yield the same CDR3. The chain has TRBV6-1 and TRBJ2-7; D gene unclear. V lost 5 bases and J 4 bases, leaving 6 bases between the germline ends. This CDR3 comprises 11 residues. Germline V lookup: CDR1 MNHNS, CDR2 SASEGT. In DNA form, the CDR3 reads TGTGCCAGCAGTCTGGGGTACGAGCAGTACTTC. It specifies CASSLGYEQYF.

The rearrangement joins TRBV5-1 to TRBJ2-1, with D perhaps assigned TRBD1 or TRBD2 (6 bases each). Germline CDR1 SGHRS, CDR2 YFSETQ. Trimming left V 0 bases short and J 1 base short, with 14 bases between. The CDR3 runs to 17 residues. The CDR3 here is CASSLEPGAISYNEQFF. In DNA, the CDR3 is TGCGCCAGCAGCTTGGAGCCGGGGGCGATTTCCTACAATGAGCAGTTCTTC.

This chain uses TRBV4-1 with TRBJ2-5, with TRBD2 as a possible D gene (6 bases). With 3 bases removed from V and 1 base from J, the gap between germline ends came to 12 bases. Germline-derived CDR1 and CDR2 are MGHRA and YSYEKL. The CDR3 contains 15 residues. CDR3 residues: CASSHPRDSQETQYF. The CDR3 nucleotides are TGCGCCAGCAGCCATCCTCGGGACTCCCAAGAGACCCAGTACTTC.

The chain recombines TRBV6-5 with TRBJ2-1, with D perhaps TRBD2 (6 bases). V was cut by 7 bases and J by 6 bases, with 13 bases left in between. Germline V lookup: CDR1 MNHEY, CDR2 SVGAGI. The CDR3 runs to 13 residues. The CDR3 DNA follows: TGTGCCAGCACCGGGACTGCCCCCAATGAGCAGTTCTTC. It specifies CASTGTAPNEQFF.

The chain carries TRBV7-8 and TRBJ2-7, with D perhaps given as TRBD1 or TRBD2 (6 bases each). V lost 5 bases and J lost 3, with 14 bases in between. Germline-derived CDR1 and CDR2 are SGHVS and FQNEAQ. The CDR3 has 14 amino acids. CDR3: CASSPGASIYEQYF. CDR3 bases: TGTGCCAGCAGCCCGGGGGCTAGCATCTACGAGCAGTACTTC.

This clone occurred once. The gene calls are TRBV4-1 and TRBJ1-3; tentatively, D is TRBD1 (5 bases). CDR1 MGHRA and CDR2 YSYEKL come from the germline V gene. This CDR3 is 15 amino acids long. Between the trimmed V and J ends, which lost 2 bases and 0 bases, there was a span of 8 bases. CDR3 region: CASSQSGISGNTIYF. The DNA of the CDR3 is TGCGCCAGCAGCCAATCAGGGATCTCTGGAAACACCATATATTTT.

This sequence joins TRBV25-1 and TRBJ2-7; 7 bases fit TRBD2. V shed 4 bases, J shed 4 bases, and the junction held 7 bases outside the gene matches. Germline values: CDR1 MGHDK, CDR2 SYGVNS. CDR3 length equals 14 residues. The CDR3 is CASSGEGRTYEQYF. Written as DNA, the CDR3 is TGTGCCAGCAGTGGGGAGGGAAGGACGTACGAGCAGTACTTC.

This chain uses TRBV11-2 with TRBJ2-2, with 8 bases lining up with TRBD1. V lost 4 bases and J lost 9; bases outside the gene matches: 13. Per germline, CDR1 SGHAT and CDR2 FQNNGV. This CDR3 spans 16 amino acids. The CDR3 coding sequence is TGTGCCAGCAGCTCTCGACAGGGGATACACCGGCGGGAGCTGTTTTTT. It codes for CASSSRQGIHRRELFF.